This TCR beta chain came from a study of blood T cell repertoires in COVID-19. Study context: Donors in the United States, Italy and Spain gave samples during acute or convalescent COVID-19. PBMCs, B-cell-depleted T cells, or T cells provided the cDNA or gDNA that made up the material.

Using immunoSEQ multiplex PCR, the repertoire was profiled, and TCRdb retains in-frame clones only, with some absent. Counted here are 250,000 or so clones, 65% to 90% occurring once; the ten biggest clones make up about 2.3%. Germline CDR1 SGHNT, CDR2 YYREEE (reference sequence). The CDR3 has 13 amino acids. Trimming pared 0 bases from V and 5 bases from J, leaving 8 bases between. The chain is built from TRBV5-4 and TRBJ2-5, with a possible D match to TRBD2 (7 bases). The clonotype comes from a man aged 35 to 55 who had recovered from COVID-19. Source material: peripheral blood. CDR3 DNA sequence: TGTGCCAGCAGCTTGGGCGGGGGCGAGACCCAGTACTTC. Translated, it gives CASSLGGGETQYF.